This T cell receptor beta chain was found in a study of CD8 T cells in ankylosing spondylitis. Overall study findings and caveats: Enrichment of disease-linked clones was reportedly significant in matched ankylosing spondylitis synovial fluid. Typical of ankylosing spondylitis blood, it appeared, was a TCR beta motif of several highly homologous variants. In peripheral blood, disease-linked CD8+ clones occurred at relatively low frequencies. Reactive arthritis synovial fluid and blood were previously reported to contain some motif variants.

About this clonotype itself: Its target is not known.

A quantitative 5'-RACE method, one with molecular barcodes, was used to make TCR beta libraries. TCRdb itself ran the 5' RACE reads through MiXCR, one entry per CDR3 protein. The repertoire holds more than 600,000 distinct CDR3 sequences, around a fifth seen once, with under 20% in the top ten. V shed 5 bases and J shed 5 bases, with 18 bases lying between them. Germline V gene sequence: CDR1 SGHAT, CDR2 FQNNGV. This CDR3 has 15 residues. The TCR originated in a male donor with ankylosing spondylitis. This chain links TRBV11-2 with TRBJ2-5; the D is unclear. Sequenced material: blood, either unsorted or a sorted T cell fraction (not recorded which). The CDR3 here is CASSRQDHSGETQYF. In nucleotides, the CDR3 is TGTGCCAGCAGCAGACAAGACCATAGTGGGGAGACCCAGTACTTC.